This TCR beta chain was retrieved from a study of cytomegalovirus exposure and HLA in healthy donors. Per germline, CDR1 LNHDA and CDR2 SQIVND (reference sequence). This CDR3 is built from 15 residues. Deletions cut 3 bases from V and 3 bases from J, with 15 bases between. Points from the study as a whole: Later genetic work tied a missense DCLRE1C variant to beta-chain V and J trimming.

A word on this clone: Antigen: not known.

The PCR made use of 60 Vbeta and 13 Jbeta primers. Clones were read by immunoSEQ multiplex PCR, and TCRdb kept only the in-frame ones, dropping some. The sample shows approximately 100,000 clones, 75% of them seen only once. V and J are TRBV19 and TRBJ2-7; maybe TRBD1 (5 bases). The receptor was derived from a male donor in good health and CMV-seropositive. Sequences were obtained from PBMCs. CDR3 loop: CASSISLGRDYEQYF. CDR3 nucleotides: TGTGCCAGTAGTATCTCACTGGGCAGGGACTACGAGCAGTACTTC. Variable domain in full (rest from reference TRBV19 and TRBJ2-7): DGGITQSPKYLFRKEGQNVTLSCEQNLNHDAMYWYRQDPGQGLRLIYYSQIVNDFQKGDIAEGYSVSREKKESFPLTVTSAQKNPTAFYLCASSISLGRDYEQYFGPGTRLTVT.